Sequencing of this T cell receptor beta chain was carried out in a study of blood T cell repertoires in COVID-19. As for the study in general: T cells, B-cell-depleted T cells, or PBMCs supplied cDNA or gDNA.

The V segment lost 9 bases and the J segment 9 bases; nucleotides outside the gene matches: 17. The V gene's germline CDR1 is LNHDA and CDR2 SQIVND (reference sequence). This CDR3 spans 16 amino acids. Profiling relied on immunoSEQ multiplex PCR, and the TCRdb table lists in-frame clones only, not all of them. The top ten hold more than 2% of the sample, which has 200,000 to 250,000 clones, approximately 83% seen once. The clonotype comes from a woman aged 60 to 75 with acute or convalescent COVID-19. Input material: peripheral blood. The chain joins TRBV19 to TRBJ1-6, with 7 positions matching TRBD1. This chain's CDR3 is CASQTTGVDFFSPLHF. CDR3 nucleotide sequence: TGTGCCAGCCAGACCACAGGGGTTGACTTCTTTTCACCCCTCCACTTT.